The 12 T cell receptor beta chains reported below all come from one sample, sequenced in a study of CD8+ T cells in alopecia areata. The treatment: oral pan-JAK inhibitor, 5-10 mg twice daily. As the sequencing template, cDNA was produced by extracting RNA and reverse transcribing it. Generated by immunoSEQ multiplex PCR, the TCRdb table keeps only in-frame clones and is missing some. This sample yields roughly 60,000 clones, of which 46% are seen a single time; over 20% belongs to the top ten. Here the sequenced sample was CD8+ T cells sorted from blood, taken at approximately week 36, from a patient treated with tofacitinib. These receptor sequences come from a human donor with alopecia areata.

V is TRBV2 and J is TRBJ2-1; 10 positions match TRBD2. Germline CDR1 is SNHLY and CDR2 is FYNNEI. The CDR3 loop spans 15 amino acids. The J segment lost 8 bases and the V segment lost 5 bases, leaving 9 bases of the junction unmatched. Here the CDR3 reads CASSRVAGGSYEQFF. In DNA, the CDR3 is TGTGCCAGCAGTAGGGTAGCGGGAGGAAGCTATGAGCAGTTCTTC.

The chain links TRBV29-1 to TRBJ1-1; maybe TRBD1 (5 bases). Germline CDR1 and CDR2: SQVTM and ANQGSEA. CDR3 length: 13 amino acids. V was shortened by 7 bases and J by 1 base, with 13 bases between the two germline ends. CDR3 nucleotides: TGCAGCGCCTCGACAGCTCCGAACACTGAAGCTTTCTTT. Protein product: CSASTAPNTEAFF.

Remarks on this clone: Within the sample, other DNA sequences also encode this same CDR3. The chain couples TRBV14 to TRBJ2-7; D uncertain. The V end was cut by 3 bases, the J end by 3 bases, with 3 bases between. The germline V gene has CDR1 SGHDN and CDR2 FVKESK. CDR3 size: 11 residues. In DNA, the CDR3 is TGTGCCAGCAGCCAGGGCTACGAGCAGTACTTC. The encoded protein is CASSQGYEQYF.

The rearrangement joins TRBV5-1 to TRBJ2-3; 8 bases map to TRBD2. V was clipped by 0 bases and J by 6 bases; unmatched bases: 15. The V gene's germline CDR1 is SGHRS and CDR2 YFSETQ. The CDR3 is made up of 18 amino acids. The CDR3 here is CASSLARRVGRAHDTQYF. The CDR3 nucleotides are TGCGCCAGCAGCTTGGCCCGACGGGTCGGGAGGGCACACGATACGCAGTATTTT.

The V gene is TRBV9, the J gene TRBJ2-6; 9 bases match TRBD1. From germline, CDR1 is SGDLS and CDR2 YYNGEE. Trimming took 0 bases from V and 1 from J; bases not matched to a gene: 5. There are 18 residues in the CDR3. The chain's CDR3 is CASSVGGTGWSGANVLTF. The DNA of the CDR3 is TGTGCCAGCAGCGTAGGTGGGACAGGGTGGTCTGGGGCCAACGTCCTGACTTTC.

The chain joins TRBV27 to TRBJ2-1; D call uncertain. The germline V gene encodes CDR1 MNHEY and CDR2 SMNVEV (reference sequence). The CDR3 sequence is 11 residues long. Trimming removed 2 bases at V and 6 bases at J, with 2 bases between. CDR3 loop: CASSLLNEQFF. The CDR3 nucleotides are TGTGCCAGCAGTTTACTCAATGAGCAGTTCTTC.

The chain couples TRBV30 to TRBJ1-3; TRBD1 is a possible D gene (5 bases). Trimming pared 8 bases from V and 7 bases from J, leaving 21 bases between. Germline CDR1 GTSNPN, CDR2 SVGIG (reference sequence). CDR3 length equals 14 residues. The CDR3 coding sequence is TGTGCCCTGGCGGTGATGGGGGTATGGAACACCATATATTTT. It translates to CALAVMGVWNTIYF.

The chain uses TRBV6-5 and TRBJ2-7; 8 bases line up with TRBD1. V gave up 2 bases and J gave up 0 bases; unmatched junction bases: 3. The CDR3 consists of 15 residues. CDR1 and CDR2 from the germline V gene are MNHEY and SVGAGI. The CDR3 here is CASSYGQGASYEQYF. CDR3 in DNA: TGTGCCAGCAGTTACGGGCAGGGGGCCTCCTACGAGCAGTACTTC.

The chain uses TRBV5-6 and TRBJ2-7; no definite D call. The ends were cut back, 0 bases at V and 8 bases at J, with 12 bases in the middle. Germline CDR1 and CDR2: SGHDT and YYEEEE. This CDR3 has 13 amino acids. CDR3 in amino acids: CASSLGAGWKQYF. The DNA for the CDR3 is TGTGCCAGCAGCTTGGGAGCAGGCTGGAAGCAGTACTTC.

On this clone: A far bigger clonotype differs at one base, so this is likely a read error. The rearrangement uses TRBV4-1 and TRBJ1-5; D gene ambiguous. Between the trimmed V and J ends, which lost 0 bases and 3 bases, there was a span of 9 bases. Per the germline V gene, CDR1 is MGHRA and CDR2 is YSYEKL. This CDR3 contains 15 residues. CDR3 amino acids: CASSQEGNNNQPQHF. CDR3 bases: TGCGCCAGCAGCCAAGAGGGGAATAACAATCAGCCCCAGCATTTT.

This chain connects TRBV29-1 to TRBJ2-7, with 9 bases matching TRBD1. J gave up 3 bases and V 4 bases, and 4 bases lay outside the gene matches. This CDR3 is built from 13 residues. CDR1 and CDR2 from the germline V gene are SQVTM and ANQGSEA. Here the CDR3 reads CSVGDRVGYEQYF. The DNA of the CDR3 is TGCAGCGTTGGGGACAGGGTTGGCTACGAGCAGTACTTC.

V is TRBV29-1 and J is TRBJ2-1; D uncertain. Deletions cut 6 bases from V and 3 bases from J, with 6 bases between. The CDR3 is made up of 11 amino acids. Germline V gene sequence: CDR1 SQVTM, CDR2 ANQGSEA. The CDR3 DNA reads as TGCAGCGTCGATTTCTACAATGAGCAGTTCTTC. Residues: CSVDFYNEQFF.